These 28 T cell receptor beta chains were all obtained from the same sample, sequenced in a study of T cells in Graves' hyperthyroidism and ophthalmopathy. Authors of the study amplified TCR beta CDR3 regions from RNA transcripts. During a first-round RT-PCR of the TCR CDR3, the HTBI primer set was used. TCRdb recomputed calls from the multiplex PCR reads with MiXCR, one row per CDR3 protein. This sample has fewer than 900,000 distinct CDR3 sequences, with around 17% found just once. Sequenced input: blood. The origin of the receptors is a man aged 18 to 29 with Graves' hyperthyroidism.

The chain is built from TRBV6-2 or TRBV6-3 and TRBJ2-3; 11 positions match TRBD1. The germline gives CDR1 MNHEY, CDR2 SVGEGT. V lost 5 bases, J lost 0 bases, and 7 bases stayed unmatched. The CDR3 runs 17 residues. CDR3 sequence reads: CASSPRDRGKSTDTQYF. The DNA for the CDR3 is TGTGCCAGCAGTCCCCGGGACAGGGGGAAGAGCACAGATACGCAGTATTTT.

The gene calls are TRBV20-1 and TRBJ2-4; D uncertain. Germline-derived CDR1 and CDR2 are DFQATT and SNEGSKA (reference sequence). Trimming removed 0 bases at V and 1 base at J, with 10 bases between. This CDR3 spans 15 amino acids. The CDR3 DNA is TGCAGTGCTAGAGATCTGAGAACCGCCAAAAACATTCAGTACTTC. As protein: CSARDLRTAKNIQYF.

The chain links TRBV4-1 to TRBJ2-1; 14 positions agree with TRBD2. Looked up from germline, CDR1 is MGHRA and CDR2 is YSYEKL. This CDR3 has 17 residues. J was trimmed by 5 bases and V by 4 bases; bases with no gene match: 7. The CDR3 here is CASSLHGLAGGHNEQFF. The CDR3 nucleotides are TGCGCCAGCAGCCTCCACGGACTAGCGGGAGGCCACAATGAGCAGTTCTTC.

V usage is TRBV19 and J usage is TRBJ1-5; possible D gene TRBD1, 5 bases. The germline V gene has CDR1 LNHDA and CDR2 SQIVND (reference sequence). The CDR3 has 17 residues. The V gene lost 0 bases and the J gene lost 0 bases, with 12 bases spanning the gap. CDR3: CASSIDRGTYSNQPQHF. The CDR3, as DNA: TGTGCCAGTAGTATAGATCGAGGGACTTATAGCAATCAGCCCCAGCATTTT.

CDR3 coding DNA: TGTGCCAGCAGTTTCCCCAGTGAGGGTCGGGGGGAGACCCAGTACTTC. Translation gives CASSFPSEGRGETQYF. This chain links TRBV28 with TRBJ2-5; possible D gene TRBD2, 6 bases. This CDR3 has 16 amino acids. The germline V gene has CDR1 MDHEN and CDR2 SYDVKM. V lost 3 bases and J lost 5, with 19 bases in between. The variable domain in full, completed from reference TRBV28 and TRBJ2-5, reads DVKVTQSSRYLVKRTGEKVFLECVQDMDHENMFWYRQDPGLGLRLIYFSYDVKMKEKGDIPEGYSVSREKKERFSLILESASTNQTSMYLCASSFPSEGRGETQYFGPGTRLLVL.

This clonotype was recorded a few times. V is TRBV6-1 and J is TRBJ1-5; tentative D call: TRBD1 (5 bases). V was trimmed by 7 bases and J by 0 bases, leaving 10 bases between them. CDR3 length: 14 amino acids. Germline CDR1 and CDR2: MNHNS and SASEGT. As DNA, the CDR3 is TGTGCCAGCACCCGGGACGTTAGCAATCAGCCCCAGCATTTT. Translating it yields CASTRDVSNQPQHF.

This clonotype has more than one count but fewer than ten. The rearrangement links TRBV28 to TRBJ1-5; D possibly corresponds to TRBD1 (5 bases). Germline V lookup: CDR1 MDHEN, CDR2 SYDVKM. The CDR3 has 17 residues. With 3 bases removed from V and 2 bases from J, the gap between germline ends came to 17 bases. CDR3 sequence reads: CASSFIVGVGGNQPQHF. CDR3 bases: TGTGCCAGCAGTTTCATAGTGGGGGTTGGTGGCAATCAGCCCCAGCATTTT. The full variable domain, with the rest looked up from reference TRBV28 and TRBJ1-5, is DVKVTQSSRYLVKRTGEKVFLECVQDMDHENMFWYRQDPGLGLRLIYFSYDVKMKEKGDIPEGYSVSREKKERFSLILESASTNQTSMYLCASSFIVGVGGNQPQHFGDGTRLSIL.

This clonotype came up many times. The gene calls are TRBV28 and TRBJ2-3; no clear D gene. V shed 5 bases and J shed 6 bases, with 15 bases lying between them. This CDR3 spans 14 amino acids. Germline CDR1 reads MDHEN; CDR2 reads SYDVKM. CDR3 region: CASSPPAVRDTQYF. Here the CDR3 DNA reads TGTGCCAGCAGTCCCCCCGCCGTGCGGGATACGCAGTATTTT.

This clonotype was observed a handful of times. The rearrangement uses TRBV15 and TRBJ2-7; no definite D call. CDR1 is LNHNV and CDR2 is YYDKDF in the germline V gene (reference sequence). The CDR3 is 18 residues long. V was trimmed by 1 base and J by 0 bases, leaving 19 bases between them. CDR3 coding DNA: TGTGCCACCAGCAGAGTTCCCTTAAGGCGGCCACACTCCTACGAGCAGTACTTC. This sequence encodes CATSRVPLRRPHSYEQYF.

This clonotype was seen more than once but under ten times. The CDR3 reads CASSQVLTTGELFF. In DNA form, the CDR3 reads TGCGCCAGCAGCCAAGTTTTGACCACCGGGGAGCTGTTTTTT. This rearrangement joins TRBV4-1 to TRBJ2-2; no reliable D call. Per the germline V gene, CDR1 is MGHRA and CDR2 is YSYEKL. CDR3 length: 14 residues. The V and J ends lost 1 base and 4 bases respectively, with 7 bases between them.

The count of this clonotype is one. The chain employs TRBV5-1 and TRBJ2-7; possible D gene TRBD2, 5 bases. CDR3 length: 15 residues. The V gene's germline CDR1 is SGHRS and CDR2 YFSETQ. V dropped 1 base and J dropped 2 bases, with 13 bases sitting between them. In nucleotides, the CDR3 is TGCGCCAGCAGCTTGAGCTCAGCGGCGACCTACGAGCAGTACTTC. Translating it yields CASSLSSAATYEQYF.

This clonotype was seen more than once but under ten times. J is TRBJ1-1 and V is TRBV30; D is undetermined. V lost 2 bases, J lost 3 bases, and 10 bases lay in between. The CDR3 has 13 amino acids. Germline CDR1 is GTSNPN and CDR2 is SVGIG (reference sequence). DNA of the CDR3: TGTGCCTGGAGTCCCGGGTTACACACTGAAGCTTTCTTT. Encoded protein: CAWSPGLHTEAFF.

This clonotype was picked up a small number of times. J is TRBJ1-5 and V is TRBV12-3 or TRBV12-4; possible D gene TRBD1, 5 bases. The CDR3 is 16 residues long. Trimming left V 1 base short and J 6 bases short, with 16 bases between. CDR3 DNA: TGTGCCAGCAGTTTAGGGGACTTTGGCGAGAGTCAGCCCCAGCATTTT. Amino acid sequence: CASSLGDFGESQPQHF.

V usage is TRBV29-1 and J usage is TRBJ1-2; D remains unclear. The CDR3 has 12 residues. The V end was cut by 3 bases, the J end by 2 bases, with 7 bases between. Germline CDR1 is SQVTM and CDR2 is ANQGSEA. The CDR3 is CSVDNENYGYTF. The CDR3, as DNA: TGCAGCGTTGACAACGAGAACTATGGCTACACCTTC. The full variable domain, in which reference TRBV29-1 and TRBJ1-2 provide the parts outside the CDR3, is SAVISQKPSRDICQRGTSLTIQCQVDSQVTMMFWYRQQPGQSLTLIATANQGSEATYESGFVIDKFPISRPNLTFSTLTVSNMSPEDSSIYLCSVDNENYGYTFGSGTRLTVV.

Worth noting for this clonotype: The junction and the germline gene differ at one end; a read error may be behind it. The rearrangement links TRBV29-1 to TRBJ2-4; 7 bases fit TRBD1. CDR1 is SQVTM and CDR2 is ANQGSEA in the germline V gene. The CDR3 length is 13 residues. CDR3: CGVLQGAKNIQYF. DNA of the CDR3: TGCGGCGTGTTACAGGGGGCCAAAAACATTCAGTACTTC.

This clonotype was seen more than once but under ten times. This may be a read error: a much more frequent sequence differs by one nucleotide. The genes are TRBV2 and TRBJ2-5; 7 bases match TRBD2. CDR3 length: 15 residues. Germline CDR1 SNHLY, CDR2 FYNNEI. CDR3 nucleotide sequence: TGTGCCAGCGGTGAACCTAGCGGAATACAAGAGACCCAGTACTTC. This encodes CASGEPSGIQETQYF.

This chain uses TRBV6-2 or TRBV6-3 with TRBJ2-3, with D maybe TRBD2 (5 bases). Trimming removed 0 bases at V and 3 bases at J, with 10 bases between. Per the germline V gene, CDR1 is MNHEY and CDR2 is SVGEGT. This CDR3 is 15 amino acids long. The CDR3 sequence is CASSYSRAPTDTQYF. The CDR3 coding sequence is TGTGCCAGCAGTTACTCGAGGGCTCCTACAGATACGCAGTATTTT.

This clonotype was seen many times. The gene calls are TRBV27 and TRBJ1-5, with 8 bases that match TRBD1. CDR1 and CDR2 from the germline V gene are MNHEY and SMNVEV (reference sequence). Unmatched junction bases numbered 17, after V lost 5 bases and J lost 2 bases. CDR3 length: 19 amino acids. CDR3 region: CASSPYRGARYIGNQPQHF. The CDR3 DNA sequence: TGTGCCAGCAGTCCGTACAGGGGGGCAAGATATATAGGCAATCAGCCCCAGCATTTT.

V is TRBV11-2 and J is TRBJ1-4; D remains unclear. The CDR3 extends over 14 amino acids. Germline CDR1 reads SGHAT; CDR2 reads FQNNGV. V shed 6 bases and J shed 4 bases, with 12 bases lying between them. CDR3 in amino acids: CASRQTGNNEKLFF. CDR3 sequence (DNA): TGTGCCAGCAGACAAACCGGGAATAATGAAAAACTGTTTTTT.

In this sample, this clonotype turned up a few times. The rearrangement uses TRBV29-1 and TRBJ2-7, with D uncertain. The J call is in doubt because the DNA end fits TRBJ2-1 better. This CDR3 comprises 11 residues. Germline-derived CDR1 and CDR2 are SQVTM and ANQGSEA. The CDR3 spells CSVGDLYEQFF. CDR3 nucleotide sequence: TGCAGCGTGGGCGACTTATACGAGCAGTTCTTC.

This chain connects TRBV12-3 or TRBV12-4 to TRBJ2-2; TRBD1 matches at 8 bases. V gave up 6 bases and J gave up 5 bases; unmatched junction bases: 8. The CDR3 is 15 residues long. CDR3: CASSQTGVGTGELFF. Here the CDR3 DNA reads TGTGCCAGCAGCCAGACAGGGGTCGGTACCGGGGAGCTGTTTTTT.

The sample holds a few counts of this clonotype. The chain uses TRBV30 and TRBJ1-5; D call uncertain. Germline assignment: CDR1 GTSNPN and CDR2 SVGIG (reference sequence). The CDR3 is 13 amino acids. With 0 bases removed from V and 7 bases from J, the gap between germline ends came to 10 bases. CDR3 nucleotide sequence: TGTGCCTGGAGTGTATCTCATTCCCAGCCCCAGCATTTT. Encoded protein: CAWSVSHSQPQHF.

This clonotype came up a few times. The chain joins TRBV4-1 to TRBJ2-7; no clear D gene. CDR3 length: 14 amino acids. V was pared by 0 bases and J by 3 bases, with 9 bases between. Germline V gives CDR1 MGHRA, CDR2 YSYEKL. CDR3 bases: TGCGCCAGCAGCCAAGAGCCTACGGGCTACGAGCAGTACTTC. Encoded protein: CASSQEPTGYEQYF.

Written as DNA, the CDR3 is TGTGCCAGCAGTTTTCCCCCGGGACCAGCCTACAATGAGCAGTTCTTC. This translates into CASSFPPGPAYNEQFF. The V call is TRBV28, the J call TRBJ2-1; either TRBD1 or TRBD2 may supply D (5 bases each). Deletions cut 3 bases from V and 2 bases from J, with 14 bases between. The germline V gene has CDR1 MDHEN and CDR2 SYDVKM. The CDR3 is 16 residues long. The full variable domain, with the rest looked up from reference TRBV28 and TRBJ2-1, is DVKVTQSSRYLVKRTGEKVFLECVQDMDHENMFWYRQDPGLGLRLIYFSYDVKMKEKGDIPEGYSVSREKKERFSLILESASTNQTSMYLCASSFPPGPAYNEQFFGPGTRLTVL.

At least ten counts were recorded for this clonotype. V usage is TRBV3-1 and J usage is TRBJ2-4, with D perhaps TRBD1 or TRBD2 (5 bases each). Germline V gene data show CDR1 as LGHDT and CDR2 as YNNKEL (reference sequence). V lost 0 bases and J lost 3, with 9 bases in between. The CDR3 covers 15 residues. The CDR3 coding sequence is TGTGCCAGCAGCCAAGATTTGGGGGACAAAAACATTCAGTACTTC. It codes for CASSQDLGDKNIQYF. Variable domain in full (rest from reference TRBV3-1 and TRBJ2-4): DTAVSQTPKYLVTQMGNDKSIKCEQNLGHDTMYWYKQDSKKFLKIMFSYNNKELIINETVPNRFSPKSPDKAHLNLHINSLELGDSAVYFCASSQDLGDKNIQYFGAGTRLSVL.

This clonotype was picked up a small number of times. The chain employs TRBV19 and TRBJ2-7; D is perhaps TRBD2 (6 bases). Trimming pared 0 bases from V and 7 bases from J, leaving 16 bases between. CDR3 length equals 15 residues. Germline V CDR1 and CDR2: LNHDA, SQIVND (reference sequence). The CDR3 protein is CASSIESTFRGEQYF. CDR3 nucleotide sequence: TGTGCCAGTAGTATAGAGTCCACCTTCCGGGGGGAGCAGTACTTC.

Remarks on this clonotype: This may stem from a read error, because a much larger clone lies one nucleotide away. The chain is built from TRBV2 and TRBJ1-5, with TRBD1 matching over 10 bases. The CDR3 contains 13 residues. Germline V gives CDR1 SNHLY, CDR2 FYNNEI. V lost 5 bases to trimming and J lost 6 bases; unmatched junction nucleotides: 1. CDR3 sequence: CASSWTGGQPQHF. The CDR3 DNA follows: TGTGCCAGCAGTTGGACAGGGGGTCAGCCCCAGCATTTT.

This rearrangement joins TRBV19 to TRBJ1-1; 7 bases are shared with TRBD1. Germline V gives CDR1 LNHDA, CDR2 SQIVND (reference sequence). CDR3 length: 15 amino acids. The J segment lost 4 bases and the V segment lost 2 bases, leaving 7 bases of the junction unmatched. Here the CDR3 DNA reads TGTGCCAGTAGTATATGGAACAGGGGAAGCACTGAAGCTTTCTTT. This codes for CASSIWNRGSTEAFF.